Listed below are T cell receptor beta chains from one sample, sequenced in a study of identical twins. Via MiXCR, TCRdb re-called the 5' RACE reads, giving one row per CDR3 protein. The sample shows roughly 750,000 distinct CDR3 sequences, 21% of them seen only once. These data also formed part of another study, on T cells expressing NK-cell markers.

The sequencing sample was made of PBMCs. These receptors were obtained from a woman aged 18-35 years in good health. The CDR3 runs from the conserved cysteine through the conserved F or W. D genes are given only for firm matches. The listing skips clone size in some rows; elsewhere it reads once, few, many or a size class.

J gene	D gene	clone size	V gene	CDR3 DNA	CDR3 protein
TRBJ2-1	NA	few	TRBV6-2/TRBV6-3	TGTGCCGCGTCCGGGACCCCCTACAATGAGCAGTTCTTC	CAASGTPYNEQFF
TRBJ2-1	TRBD2	NA	TRBV7-2	TGTGCCAGCAGCTTAGGTCCTAGCGGGATTAACAATGAGCAGTTCTTC	CASSLGPSGINNEQFF
TRBJ2-3	NA	few	TRBV20-1	TGCAGTGCTAGAGCGGACCCTAGCACAGATACGCAGTATTTT	CSARADPSTDTQYF
TRBJ2-1	TRBD2	NA	TRBV11-3	TGTGCCAGCAGCTTAGGCCTAGCGGTGGGGGATGAGCAGTTCTTC	CASSLGLAVGDEQFF
TRBJ2-3	NA	NA	TRBV5-1	TGCGCCAGCAGCTCCGCAATCGGGGGGCCACCCACAGATACGCAGTATTTT	CASSSAIGGPPTDTQYF
TRBJ2-7	TRBD2	NA	TRBV7-2	TGTGCCAGCAGCTCCCCACTAGCGGGAGCTTACGAGCAGTACTTC	CASSSPLAGAYEQYF
TRBJ2-7	NA	NA	TRBV12-5	TGTGCTAGAACTTCCGGACTTAGTAGGGACGAGCAGTACTTC	CARTSGLSRDEQYF
TRBJ2-6	NA	NA	TRBV9	TGTGCCAGCAGCCTCCCTCTAACCGGGGCCAACGTCCTGACTTTC	CASSLPLTGANVLTF
TRBJ2-1	TRBD2	NA	TRBV19	TGTGCCAGTAGTATACTAGCGGGAGGTACTTGTGAGCAGTTCTTC	CASSILAGGTCEQFF
TRBJ2-3	NA	medium-sized	TRBV6-2/TRBV6-3	TGTGCCAGCAGTTCCGGAGAGTGGAGCACAGATACGCAGTATTTT	CASSSGEWSTDTQYF
TRBJ2-1	NA	few	TRBV27	TGTGCCAGTACAGGGAACACACAAAACAATGAGCAGTTCTTC	CASTGNTQNNEQFF
TRBJ1-2	NA	NA	TRBV4-3	TGCGCCAGCAGCCAAGACGGGGGCCGATATGGCTACACCTTC	CASSQDGGRYGYTF
TRBJ2-5	TRBD2	NA	TRBV12-3/TRBV12-4	TGTGCCAGCAGTTGGACTAGCGCGGCGGTAGGGGAGACCCAGTACTTC	CASSWTSAAVGETQYF
TRBJ2-1	NA	few	TRBV12-3/TRBV12-4	TGTGCCAGCAGACCGAAGACCAGGTACAATGAGCAGTTCTTC	CASRPKTRYNEQFF
TRBJ2-2	NA	NA	TRBV30	TGTGCCTGGAGTGGGCGGCCCACCGGGGAGCTGTTTTTT	CAWSGRPTGELFF
TRBJ2-3	NA	many	TRBV10-2	TGCGCCAGTTGGGCAGGCCGGGGCCCAGATACGCAGTATTTT	CASWAGRGPDTQYF
TRBJ2-3	TRBD2	NA	TRBV5-6	TGTGCCAGCAGCTTGCTCCGTAGCGGGGGGGCGTATACGCAGTATTTT	CASSLLRSGGAYTQYF
TRBJ1-5	NA	NA	TRBV25-1	TGTGCCAGCAGTGAACGGGGCAATCAGCCCCAGCATTTT	CASSERGNQPQHF
TRBJ2-7	TRBD1	few	TRBV5-1	TGCGCCAGCAGCGTCGACAGGGCGGCCTACGAGCAGTACTTC	CASSVDRAAYEQYF
TRBJ2-3	NA	NA	TRBV5-1	TGCGCCAGCAGCTTTTCGACTGCCACAGATACGCAGTATTTT	CASSFSTATDTQYF
TRBJ2-7	NA	NA	TRBV6-5	TGTGCCAGCAGTTACTCGGGGGAAGGAAGCTTTACCTACGAGCAGTACTTC	CASSYSGEGSFTYEQYF
TRBJ2-4	NA	NA	TRBV7-9	TGTGCCAGCAGCCCAAGGCAGCTAGCCAAAAACATTCAGTACTTC	CASSPRQLAKNIQYF
TRBJ2-1	TRBD2	NA	TRBV12-3/TRBV12-4	TGTGCCAGCAGTTTACCGGGACTAGCGGCTTTCTCCTACAATGAGCAGTTCTTC	CASSLPGLAAFSYNEQFF
TRBJ2-1	NA	NA	TRBV24-1	TGTGCCACCAGTGATTCGTATGAAATCTTCTTC	CATSDSYEIFF
TRBJ2-1	TRBD2	few	TRBV11-1	TGTGCCAGCAGCTTGGGCGGCGGAAGCGGGAGGTCCAACCCCCATGAGCAGTTCTTC	CASSLGGGSGRSNPHEQFF
TRBJ2-1	NA	few	TRBV7-9	TGTGCCAGCAGCAGGGACCACAATGAGCAGTTCTTC	CASSRDHNEQFF
TRBJ1-6	NA	many	TRBV5-6	TGTGCCAGCAGCCGGACGGGCCATAATTCACCCCTCCACTTT	CASSRTGHNSPLHF
TRBJ2-3	NA	NA	TRBV12-3/TRBV12-4	TGTGCCAGCGCCGGGGGGGTCCAGGGGGGTACGCAGTATTTT	CASAGGVQGGTQYF
TRBJ1-1	TRBD1	NA	TRBV7-3	TGTGCCAGCAGTTCCGGGACAGGAGGTCGGGCTTTCTTT	CASSSGTGGRAFF
TRBJ2-3	TRBD2	many	TRBV20-1	TGCAGTGCTAGAGCTGTTTTGGGGGAGGGCCGAATCGGGCCCGCAGATACGCAGTATTTT	CSARAVLGEGRIGPADTQYF
TRBJ1-3	TRBD1	NA	TRBV4-3	TGCGCCAGCAGCCAAGATGCGGGGACAGTGGAGTCTGGAAACACCATATATTTT	CASSQDAGTVESGNTIYF
TRBJ2-2	TRBD1	NA	TRBV12-3/TRBV12-4	TGTGCCAGCAGTTTCCCCGGGACAGAGAGGAACACCGGGGAGCTGTTTTTT	CASSFPGTERNTGELFF
TRBJ2-7	TRBD1	few	TRBV6-5	TGTGCCAGCAGTTACCCGAGACAGGGGAAATACGAGCAGTACTTC	CASSYPRQGKYEQYF
TRBJ2-3	NA	few	TRBV20-1	TGCAGTGCCCCGGGGGCGGGCAGCACAGATACGCAGTATTTT	CSAPGAGSTDTQYF
TRBJ2-1	NA	NA	TRBV10-3	TGTGCCATCAAAGACGCACTATCCTTAAGCGAGCAGTTCTTC	CAIKDALSLSEQFF
TRBJ2-3	TRBD2	NA	TRBV20-1	TGCAGTGCTAGTAAGACTAGCGGCACAGATACGCAGTATTTT	CSASKTSGTDTQYF
TRBJ1-1	TRBD1	many	TRBV12-3/TRBV12-4	TGTGCCAGCAGTTATCCCGACAGGGCGTACACTGAAGCTTTCTTT	CASSYPDRAYTEAFF
TRBJ2-2	TRBD2	few	TRBV20-1	TGCAGTGCGAGGAGTCTAGCGGGAGCTAAGGCCGGGGAGCTGTTTTTT	CSARSLAGAKAGELFF
TRBJ2-7	NA	NA	TRBV7-2	TGTGCCAGCAGCTTTTCCGGGAGCATCTACGAGCAGTACTTC	CASSFSGSIYEQYF
TRBJ2-1	NA	NA	TRBV4-1	TGCGCCAGCAGCCAATGGGGGTGGGTTGAGCAGTTCTTC	CASSQWGWVEQFF
TRBJ2-2	NA	many	TRBV9	TGTGCCAGCAGTTCTAGTCCCCCGAACACCGGGGAGCTGTTTTTT	CASSSSPPNTGELFF
TRBJ2-5	TRBD2	few	TRBV12-3/TRBV12-4	TGTGCCAGCAGTTTGAATAGCGGGAGTAACCAGTACTTC	CASSLNSGSNQYF
TRBJ2-5	NA	few	TRBV5-1	TGCGCCAGCAGCTTGCAGGACCACCAAGAGACCCAGTACTTC	CASSLQDHQETQYF
TRBJ2-3	TRBD1	NA	TRBV29-1	TGCAGCGTTGGGACAGGGGTTCGCACAGATACGCAGTATTTT	CSVGTGVRTDTQYF
TRBJ2-1	TRBD2	NA	TRBV12-3/TRBV12-4	TGTGCCAGCAGTTTATCTAGCGGGGGGGCGAATGAGCAGTTCTTC	CASSLSSGGANEQFF
TRBJ2-7	NA	NA	TRBV5-1	TGCGCCAGCAGCTTGGCCTGGGGGTCCTACGAGCAGTACTTC	CASSLAWGSYEQYF
TRBJ1-1	NA	NA	TRBV7-9	TGTGCCAGCAGCTCCCCCCGAGGTGAAGCTTTCTTT	CASSSPRGEAFF
TRBJ2-2	TRBD2	NA	TRBV19	TGTGCCAGTACCACTAGCGGGAGGGCGACCGGGGAGCTGTTTTTT	CASTTSGRATGELFF
TRBJ1-1	TRBD1	few	TRBV10-3	TGTGCCATCGGGGACAGGGCTGAAGCTTTCTTT	CAIGDRAEAFF